Each of the 5 T cell receptor beta chains below was sequenced from the same sample in a study of blood T cell repertoires in COVID-19. TCRdb's copy holds only in-frame clones and misses some; the assay was immunoSEQ multiplex PCR. The sample consists of some 190,000 clones, 70% to 90% of them appearing once. The material sequenced was peripheral blood. These receptor sequences come from a man older than 75 with COVID-19, enrolled during active disease.

V usage is TRBV10-3 and J usage is TRBJ1-2; 8 nucleotides match TRBD1. The CDR3 contains 13 residues. Germline CDR1 ENHRY, CDR2 SYGVKD. V lost 11 bases to trimming and J lost 2 bases; unmatched junction nucleotides: 7. DNA for the CDR3: TGTGCCTCCGACAGGGGACCCAACTATGGCTACACCTTC. It is translated as CASDRGPNYGYTF.

This chain joins TRBV5-5 and TRBJ1-1, with TRBD1 matching 10 bases. Germline lookup yields CDR1 SGHKS and CDR2 YYEKEE (reference sequence). The V gene end was trimmed by 1 base and the J gene end by 5 bases; junction bases not matched to a gene: 5. This CDR3 is 15 amino acids long. In nucleotides, the CDR3 is TGTGCCAGCAGCTTGTTAGGGACAGGGGTTACTGAAGCTTTCTTT. It yields the protein CASSLLGTGVTEAFF. The whole variable domain, remainder taken from reference TRBV5-5 and TRBJ1-1, is DAGVTQSPTHLIKTRGQQVTLRCSPISGHKSVSWYQQVLGQGPQFIFQYYEKEERGRGNFPDRFSARQFPNYSSELNVNALLLGDSALYLCASSLLGTGVTEAFFGQGTRLTVV.

The J gene is TRBJ1-2, the V gene TRBV18, with D unresolved. The CDR3 runs 14 residues. Germline V lookup: CDR1 KGHSH, CDR2 LQKENI. The V gene lost 2 bases and the J gene lost 8 bases, with 15 bases spanning the gap. In DNA form, the CDR3 reads TGTGCCAGCTCACCATCCCCCTCTGTTCGGGGCTACACCTTC. This encodes CASSPSPSVRGYTF.

The rearrangement joins TRBV6-5 to TRBJ2-3, with 12 bases fitting TRBD2. CDR1 and CDR2 (germline): MNHEY, SVGAGI. The CDR3 has 15 amino acids. Trimming at V came to 6 bases and at J to 2 bases, leaving 3 bases not matched to a gene. The CDR3 loop is CASSLAGGATDTQYF. The DNA for the CDR3 is TGTGCCAGCAGCCTAGCGGGGGGGGCCACAGATACGCAGTATTTT.

The chain recombines TRBV7-9 with TRBJ2-5; tentative D call: TRBD1 (5 bases). The length of the CDR3 is 14 residues. The germline V gene has CDR1 SEHNR and CDR2 FQNEAQ (reference sequence). V dropped 1 base and J dropped 2 bases, with 8 bases sitting between them. The CDR3 DNA reads as TGTGCCAGCAGCTTAGAGGCAGGGCAAGAGACCCAGTACTTC. This encodes CASSLEAGQETQYF.